Here is one TCR beta chain with its context. V gave up 0 bases and J gave up 5 bases; unmatched junction bases: 11. This CDR3 has 18 residues. The germline V gene encodes CDR1 SGHRS and CDR2 YFSETQ. Only in-frame clones appear in the TCRdb table, and some are missing; sequencing was by immunoSEQ multiplex PCR. This sample has more than 55,000 clones, with roughly 80% found just once. The data stem from a study of blood T cell repertoires in COVID-19. The sample was peripheral blood. This clonotype was obtained from a man aged 60 to 69 with acute or convalescent COVID-19. The rearrangement joins TRBV5-1 to TRBJ2-2, with 9 nucleotides matching TRBD1. CDR3 amino acids: CASSLAPPGQGRTGELFF. The CDR3 DNA reads as TGCGCCAGCAGCTTGGCGCCCCCGGGACAGGGAAGGACCGGGGAGCTGTTTTTT.